Listed here are 31 T cell receptor beta chains from one sample, sequenced in a study of blood T cells in healthy people across ages. The second PCR ran about 6 to 11 cycles with a sample-barcoded 5' primer and J-beta primers. TCRdb redid the calling of the 5' RACE reads with MiXCR, one entry per CDR3 protein. This sample carries 790,000 or so distinct CDR3 sequences, less than 60% of them seen once, and the ten largest clones take less than 20%. The sequenced sample was blood. Source of these receptors: a man older than 75 in good health.

This rearrangement joins TRBV21-1 to TRBJ2-1; the table's D call, TRBD1, has no DNA check behind it. TRBV21-1 corresponds to a pseudogene. This CDR3 spans 16 amino acids. The CDR3 reads CASSKVGRRSYNEQFF. The CDR3 DNA reads as TGTGCCAGCAGCAAAGTTGGGCGACGTAGCTACAATGAGCAGTTCTTC.

The V and J genes are TRBV28 and TRBJ2-5; D perhaps matches TRBD2 (6 bases). The CDR3 runs to 15 residues. Germline CDR1 reads MDHEN; CDR2 reads SYDVKM. Trimming removed 4 bases at V and 4 bases at J, with 16 bases between. CDR3 in DNA: TGTGCCAGCAGTTCCAGCGCGGGGTTCCGAGAGACCCAGTACTTC. It specifies CASSSSAGFRETQYF.

On this clonotype: A much larger clone lies a single base off, so this may be a read error. The rearrangement links TRBV5-1 to TRBJ2-1, with D maybe TRBD1 (6 bases). The closer fit of TRBJ2-7 to the DNA end suggests the J call may be wrong. Looked up from germline, CDR1 is SGHRS and CDR2 is YFSETQ. The CDR3 is 15 residues long. Here the CDR3 DNA reads TGCGCCAGCAGCCAACTCCCAGGGGAAGGGAGTGAGCAGTACTTC. Its translation is CASSQLPGEGSEQYF.

This chain links TRBV7-9 with TRBJ2-2, with 8 bases that match TRBD2. Unmatched junction bases numbered 4, after V lost 1 base and J lost 0 bases. CDR1 SEHNR and CDR2 FQNEAQ come from the germline V gene (reference sequence). The CDR3 extends over 17 amino acids. Here the CDR3 reads CASSLVSGTANTGELFF. The CDR3 DNA is TGTGCCAGCAGCTTAGTTAGCGGGACTGCGAACACCGGGGAGCTGTTTTTT.

The V and J genes are TRBV10-3 and TRBJ2-1; 9 bases fit TRBD2. Near its end, the DNA agrees better with TRBJ2-7, so the J call may be wrong. This CDR3 contains 17 residues. Per the germline V gene, CDR1 is ENHRY and CDR2 is SYGVKD. The CDR3 sequence is CAIGKAGGPGSYNEQYF. For the CDR3, the DNA is TGTGCCATTGGTAAGGCGGGAGGGCCAGGTTCCTACAATGAGCAGTACTTC.

This clonotype was recorded only once. V gene TRBV27 combines with J gene TRBJ1-2, with D uncertain. This CDR3 spans 15 amino acids. The ends were cut back, 5 bases at V and 8 bases at J, with 21 bases in the middle. Germline V gene data show CDR1 as MNHEY and CDR2 as SMNVEV (reference sequence). The CDR3 region has the DNA TGTGCCAGCAGTCCCCTCCGGGCCCCGAGGCAAGGCTACACCTTC. Translation gives CASSPLRAPRQGYTF.

This clonotype has at least ten counts. This rearrangement joins TRBV11-3 to TRBJ2-2; 13 bases match TRBD2. The CDR3 contains 16 residues. J gave up 6 bases and V 5 bases, and 6 bases lay outside the gene matches. Germline CDR1 SGHNT, CDR2 YENEEA. The CDR3 sequence is CASSVGTSGKAGELFF. The CDR3 DNA follows: TGTGCCAGCAGCGTTGGGACTAGCGGGAAGGCCGGGGAGCTGTTTTTT.

The chain recombines TRBV10-1 with TRBJ2-3, with 8 bases aligning to TRBD1. This CDR3 comprises 15 residues. The J segment lost 3 bases and the V segment lost 3 bases, leaving 5 bases of the junction unmatched. CDR1 is WNHNN, CDR2 SYGVQD, per germline (reference sequence). As DNA, the CDR3 is TGCGCCAGCAGTGAACCAGACAGGGGTACAGATACGCAGTATTTT. Its protein product is CASSEPDRGTDTQYF.

The chain employs TRBV20-1 and TRBJ2-7, with 10 bases lining up with TRBD2. Germline values: CDR1 DFQATT, CDR2 SNEGSKA (reference sequence). The CDR3 spans 13 residues. Trimming cost V 3 bases and J 4 bases; bases outside gene matches: 3. The CDR3 sequence is CSARASGRYEQYF. CDR3 DNA sequence: TGCAGTGCTAGGGCTAGCGGGAGATACGAGCAGTACTTC.

The V call is TRBV6-1, the J call TRBJ2-1; 13 bases agree with TRBD2. The CDR3 is 18 amino acids. Per the germline V gene, CDR1 is MNHNS and CDR2 is SASEGT. J was trimmed by 0 bases and V by 7 bases; bases with no gene match: 9. CDR3 in DNA: TGTGCCAGCACCGAAAAAAGGACTAGCGGGAGCTCCTACAATGAGCAGTTCTTC. Residues: CASTEKRTSGSSYNEQFF.

This clonotype appeared a few times. This chain uses TRBV20-1 with TRBJ2-1, with 9 bases identical to TRBD2. V lost 6 bases, J lost 4 bases, and 13 bases stayed unmatched. CDR1 and CDR2 (germline): DFQATT, SNEGSKA (reference sequence). CDR3 length: 16 amino acids. The CDR3 DNA follows: TGCAGTGCCCCAGTTAGCGGGAGTTCGGTTTACAATGAGCAGTTCTTC. It encodes CSAPVSGSSVYNEQFF.

The chain employs TRBV20-1 and TRBJ2-3, with 11 bases matching TRBD2. Germline values: CDR1 DFQATT, CDR2 SNEGSKA (reference sequence). The V gene end was trimmed by 0 bases and the J gene end by 6 bases; junction bases not matched to a gene: 8. The CDR3 consists of 16 residues. The DNA for the CDR3 is TGCAGTGCTAGAGATCCACTAGCGGGGGAGGTTGATACGCAGTATTTT. It codes for CSARDPLAGEVDTQYF.

This clonotype was seen a few times. V gene TRBV6-2 or TRBV6-3 combines with J gene TRBJ1-2; a weak D match, TRBD1 (6 bases). The CDR3 is made up of 12 amino acids. Per the germline V gene, CDR1 is MNHEY and CDR2 is SVGEGT. Deletions cut 4 bases from V and 8 bases from J, with 11 bases between. The CDR3 here is CASSSGAWGYTF. The DNA of the CDR3 is TGTGCCAGCAGTTCAGGGGCCTGGGGCTACACCTTC.

With respect to this clonotype: A much more abundant neighbour one base away suggests this may be a read error. J is TRBJ2-4 and V is TRBV29-1, with D maybe TRBD2 (6 bases). CDR1 is SQVTM and CDR2 is ANQGSEA in the germline V gene. Trimming took off 7 bases at V and 0 bases at J, with 16 bases between the two ends. CDR3 length: 15 residues. For the CDR3, the DNA is TGCAGCGCCCTGGATGGGGGGTTAGCCAAAAACATTCAGTACTTC. It specifies CSALDGGLAKNIQYF.

The chain joins TRBV5-1 to TRBJ2-7, with TRBD1 as a possible D gene (6 bases). The CDR3 runs to 14 residues. Trimming took 2 bases from V and 2 from J, leaving 11 bases between them. Germline assignment: CDR1 SGHRS and CDR2 YFSETQ. CDR3 loop: CASSFTTGTYEQYF. The CDR3 DNA follows: TGCGCCAGCAGCTTTACAACAGGGACCTACGAGCAGTACTTC. Full variable domain (outside the CDR3, taken from reference TRBV5-1 and TRBJ2-7): KAGVTQTPRYLIKTRGQQVTLSCSPISGHRSVSWYQQTPGQGLQFLFEYFSETQRNKGNFPGRFSGRQFSNSRSEMNVSTLELGDSALYLCASSFTTGTYEQYFGPGTRLTVT.

This clonotype appeared a single time. The chain couples TRBV18 to TRBJ2-5, with TRBD1 matching over 10 bases. The J call is doubtful: the DNA matches TRBJ2-7 better. The CDR3 is made up of 16 amino acids. The V gene's germline CDR1 is KGHSH and CDR2 LQKENI. CDR3 residues: CASSPGVSGQGYEQYF. The CDR3 bases are TGTGCCAGCTCACCAGGAGTGTCGGGACAGGGGTACGAGCAGTACTTC.

The genes are TRBV9 and TRBJ2-7; D possibly corresponds to TRBD1 (5 bases). V shed 0 bases and J shed 1 base, with 8 bases lying between them. Germline V gene lookup returns CDR1 SGDLS and CDR2 YYNGEE. CDR3 length: 14 residues. CDR3 DNA sequence: TGTGCCAGCAGCGTAGAAGGGGTTTCCTACGAGCAGTACTTC. Translation gives CASSVEGVSYEQYF.

The chain links TRBV5-1 to TRBJ2-1, with a weak D call TRBD2 (5 bases). V dropped 4 bases and J dropped 0 bases, with 14 bases sitting between them. The CDR3 is 16 amino acids. Germline V lookup: CDR1 SGHRS, CDR2 YFSETQ. The CDR3, as DNA: TGCGCCAGCAGCCCCGGACTTCATAGCTCCTACAATGAGCAGTTCTTC. Residues: CASSPGLHSSYNEQFF.

This clonotype showed up just a few times. The chain carries TRBV28 and TRBJ1-2; the D is unclear. Per germline, CDR1 MDHEN and CDR2 SYDVKM. The CDR3 is 15 amino acids. Trimming stripped 4 bases from V and 3 bases from J, with 15 bases between. The CDR3 reads CASSWSGGMDYGYTF. The CDR3, as DNA: TGTGCCAGCAGTTGGTCAGGAGGGATGGACTATGGCTACACCTTC.

A remark on this clonotype: A much bigger clone sits one base away, suggesting this may be a read error. CDR3 nucleotide sequence: TGCGCCAGCAGCTCACGACTAGCGGGGCCCCACAATGAGCAGTTCTTC. This encodes CASSSRLAGPHNEQFF. The chain couples TRBV5-1 to TRBJ2-1; 11 bases line up with TRBD2. The junction had 7 bases not matched to a gene; V was cut back by 3 bases and J by 5 bases. The germline gives CDR1 SGHRS, CDR2 YFSETQ. This CDR3 contains 16 residues.

This clonotype has ten or more counts. The chain recombines TRBV5-1 with TRBJ2-7; no reliable D call. V was shortened by 5 bases and J by 5 bases, with 8 bases between the two germline ends. This CDR3 comprises 11 residues. Germline V gives CDR1 SGHRS, CDR2 YFSETQ. The CDR3 spells CASRIEDEQYF. The CDR3 coding sequence is TGCGCCAGCAGGATTGAGGACGAGCAGTACTTC.

The rearrangement links TRBV2 to TRBJ1-1, with D unresolved. The V and J ends lost 7 bases and 1 base respectively, with 13 bases between them. This CDR3 region has 14 residues. Germline V lookup: CDR1 SNHLY, CDR2 FYNNEI. The chain's CDR3 is CASNEWKRNTEAFF. The CDR3 DNA sequence: TGTGCCAGCAATGAGTGGAAGCGGAACACTGAAGCTTTCTTT.

This clonotype was seen just once. V usage is TRBV6-5 and J usage is TRBJ2-7; D call uncertain. Trimming took off 7 bases at V and 0 bases at J, with 16 bases between the two ends. The V gene's germline CDR1 is MNHEY and CDR2 SVGAGI. The CDR3 is 15 amino acids. CDR3 sequence: CASKVGQQSSYEQYF. The CDR3 nucleotides read TGTGCCAGCAAGGTCGGGCAGCAAAGCTCCTACGAGCAGTACTTC.

The chain links TRBV20-1 to TRBJ2-5; D is uncertain. Germline V gene lookup returns CDR1 DFQATT and CDR2 SNEGSKA (reference sequence). This CDR3 spans 11 amino acids. Trimming stripped 6 bases from V and 11 bases from J, with 16 bases between. Written as DNA, the CDR3 is TGCAGTGCGAAAAGCGACAATGAGCAGTACTTC. Translated, it gives CSAKSDNEQYF.

This clonotype showed up just a few times. The chain couples TRBV9 to TRBJ2-5; 7 bases match TRBD1. Germline V lookup: CDR1 SGDLS, CDR2 YYNGEE. J gave up 3 bases and V 3 bases, and 5 bases lay outside the gene matches. CDR3 length: 14 amino acids. In DNA, the CDR3 is TGTGCCAGCAGCGCGTTACAGGGGAAAGAGACCCAGTACTTC. This codes for CASSALQGKETQYF.

This clonotype occurred many times. The V gene is TRBV20-1, the J gene TRBJ2-7, with 9 bases aligning to TRBD2. Germline CDR1 and CDR2: DFQATT and SNEGSKA (reference sequence). This CDR3 region has 13 residues. Trimming cost V 6 bases and J 7 bases; bases outside gene matches: 10. In DNA, the CDR3 is TGCAGTGCGTCCGTCGCTAGCGGGAATGAGCAGTACTTC. This encodes CSASVASGNEQYF.

The chain couples TRBV7-6 to TRBJ2-3, with D perhaps matching TRBD2 (6 bases). Trimming cost V 2 bases and J 3 bases, with 12 bases left between them. Germline assignment: CDR1 SGHVS and CDR2 FNYEAQ. CDR3 size: 15 residues. CDR3 in DNA: TGTGCCAGCAGCTTACTGAGGGCGGGGACAGATACGCAGTATTTT. Translation: CASSLLRAGTDTQYF.

This clonotype was picked up one time. The chain employs TRBV30 and TRBJ1-2; a possible D gene is TRBD1 (6 bases). The CDR3 covers 13 residues. CDR1 GTSNPN and CDR2 SVGIG come from the germline V gene (reference sequence). Trimming stripped 4 bases from V and 2 bases from J, with 11 bases between. The CDR3 sequence is CAWNPTGNYGYTF. The CDR3 DNA is TGTGCCTGGAATCCGACAGGCAACTATGGCTACACCTTC.

The chain couples TRBV30 to TRBJ2-1, with 8 nucleotides matching TRBD2. Germline assignment: CDR1 GTSNPN and CDR2 SVGIG (reference sequence). The CDR3 spans 13 residues. Trimming removed 8 bases from V and 9 bases from J; junction bases left unmatched: 12. CDR3 residues: CARAAGGSGEQFF. The CDR3 DNA reads as TGTGCCCGCGCGGCGGGAGGCTCCGGTGAGCAGTTCTTC.

This clonotype was found a few times. The chain joins TRBV25-1 to TRBJ2-4; 8 nucleotides line up with TRBD1. The germline V gene has CDR1 MGHDK and CDR2 SYGVNS. This CDR3 has 18 residues. V gave up 3 bases and J gave up 5 bases; unmatched junction bases: 15. DNA for the CDR3: TGTGCCAGCAGTGATGGAGGGACCAGGGGGCCCTTCGAAAACATTCAGTACTTC. This codes for CASSDGGTRGPFENIQYF.

This clonotype occurred many times. The chain couples TRBV12-3 or TRBV12-4 to TRBJ1-2; 8 bases are a match to TRBD1. J gave up 3 bases and V 5 bases, and 11 bases lay outside the gene matches. CDR3 length: 16 residues. CDR3 amino acids: CASSILTGTGDYGYTF. The CDR3 nucleotides are TGTGCCAGCAGTATACTAACCGGGACAGGAGACTATGGCTACACCTTC.